A single sample is the source of the 21 T cell receptor beta chains below, sequenced in a study of T cells in Graves' hyperthyroidism and ophthalmopathy. RNA transcripts were the template for amplifying TCR beta CDR3 regions. In the first-round RT-PCR of the TCR CDR3, the HTBI primer set was used. TCRdb re-analysed the multiplex PCR reads in MiXCR, keeping a single row per CDR3 protein. The sample gives around 34,000 distinct CDR3 sequences, approximately 52% of which show up once; roughly 25% is in the top ten. The sequenced sample consisted of blood. Source of these receptors: a woman aged 40-49 years with Graves' ophthalmopathy.

This clonotype was seen at least ten times. V and J are TRBV6-2 or TRBV6-3 and TRBJ1-2; D gene ambiguous. The V end was cut by 3 bases, the J end by 4 bases, with 12 bases between. Germline V gene lookup returns CDR1 MNHEY and CDR2 SVGEGT. The CDR3 contains 14 residues. This CDR3 is CASSYQEIGYGYTF. The CDR3 DNA sequence: TGTGCCAGCAGTTATCAGGAAATAGGCTATGGCTACACCTTC.

This chain uses TRBV7-2 with TRBJ2-7; 12 bases agree with TRBD2. The ends lost 1 base at V and 3 bases at J; junction bases unmatched: 7. Germline CDR1 is SGHTA and CDR2 is FQGNSA. The CDR3 has 17 amino acids. The CDR3 bases are TGTGCCAGCAGCTTAGAACTAGCGGGGGGCATCCACTACGAGCAGTACTTC. Amino acids: CASSLELAGGIHYEQYF.

In its sample, this clonotype was seen a few times. This chain's CDR3 is CATSSDRGETQYF. Written as DNA, the CDR3 is TGTGCCACCAGCAGTGACAGGGGAGAGACCCAGTACTTC. The chain is built from TRBV15 and TRBJ2-5, with 8 bases fitting TRBD1. Germline CDR1 is LNHNV and CDR2 is YYDKDF (reference sequence). This CDR3 comprises 13 residues. J lost 4 bases, V lost 3 bases, and 1 base had no gene match.

Ten or more counts support this clonotype. V and J are TRBV28 and TRBJ2-5, with 7 bases fitting TRBD2. The CDR3 length is 17 residues. V lost 5 bases to trimming and J lost 5 bases; unmatched junction nucleotides: 17. Germline CDR1 is MDHEN and CDR2 is SYDVKM. In nucleotides, the CDR3 is TGTGCCAGCAGTCCCCATCTTAGCGGGCACCCGATGGAGACCCAGTACTTC. Translation gives CASSPHLSGHPMETQYF. The full variable domain, rest sourced from reference TRBV28 and TRBJ2-5, is DVKVTQSSRYLVKRTGEKVFLECVQDMDHENMFWYRQDPGLGLRLIYFSYDVKMKEKGDIPEGYSVSREKKERFSLILESASTNQTSMYLCASSPHLSGHPMETQYFGPGTRLLVL.

By proportion, this clonotype is medium-sized. The rearrangement links TRBV29-1 to TRBJ2-7; D perhaps matches TRBD2 (7 bases). Per the germline V gene, CDR1 is SQVTM and CDR2 is ANQGSEA. This CDR3 region has 13 residues. V lost 2 bases and J 4 bases, leaving 12 bases between the germline ends. The DNA of the CDR3 is TGCAGCGTTGAACCGGGGGGCAGGTACGAGCAGTACTTC. Translating it yields CSVEPGGRYEQYF.

This clonotype has a count of ten or more. The V gene is TRBV4-3, the J gene TRBJ2-5; 9 bases are a match to TRBD1. CDR3 length: 15 amino acids. The junction had 5 bases not matched to a gene; V was cut back by 2 bases and J by 4 bases. Germline V gene lookup returns CDR1 LGHNA and CDR2 YSLEER. The CDR3 DNA reads TGCGCCAGCAGCCAACAACAGGGGGCCCGAGAGACCCAGTACTTC. It encodes CASSQQQGARETQYF.

The rearrangement joins TRBV15 to TRBJ1-1; tentatively, D is TRBD1 (6 bases). V lost 0 bases and J 3 bases, leaving 11 bases between the germline ends. The length of the CDR3 is 15 residues. CDR1 LNHNV and CDR2 YYDKDF come from the germline V gene (reference sequence). CDR3 region: CATSRDRGGDTEAFF. In DNA, the CDR3 is TGTGCCACCAGCAGAGACCGAGGGGGGGACACTGAAGCTTTCTTT.

This sequence joins TRBV7-4 and TRBJ2-7; TRBD1 matches 11 bases. In germline, CDR1 is SGHVT, CDR2 SQSDAQ. J was trimmed by 2 bases and V by 6 bases; bases with no gene match: 9. CDR3 length equals 16 residues. CDR3 coding DNA: TGTGCCAGCAGAATTGAGTGGGACAGGGGGACCTACGAGCAGTACTTC. Encoded protein: CASRIEWDRGTYEQYF.

The rearrangement joins TRBV20-1 to TRBJ2-2; D is undetermined. The CDR3 covers 16 residues. Germline-derived CDR1 and CDR2 are DFQATT and SNEGSKA (reference sequence). Deletions cut 2 bases from V and 1 base from J, with 14 bases between. The DNA for the CDR3 is TGCAGTGCTAGACCCCTGACGGATCGGAACACCGGGGAGCTGTTTTTT. It yields the protein CSARPLTDRNTGELFF.

This clonotype was found many times. This sequence joins TRBV6-5 and TRBJ2-1; TRBD1 matches at 7 bases. CDR3 size: 17 residues. V was clipped by 4 bases and J by 10 bases; unmatched bases: 19. Germline lookup yields CDR1 MNHEY and CDR2 SVGAGI. The CDR3 sequence is CASSSTRMTGRLREQFF. DNA for the CDR3: TGTGCCAGCAGTTCAACGCGAATGACAGGGCGGTTGAGGGAGCAGTTCTTC.

In its sample, this clonotype was seen once. This rearrangement joins TRBV10-3 to TRBJ2-1; TRBD2 agrees at 9 bases. Germline assignment: CDR1 ENHRY and CDR2 SYGVKD. The CDR3 is 19 residues long. The V segment lost 3 bases and the J segment 4 bases; nucleotides outside the gene matches: 16. CDR3 in amino acids: CAISDYGKESGRKYNEQFF. CDR3 sequence (DNA): TGTGCCATCAGTGACTATGGGAAGGAAAGCGGGAGGAAGTACAATGAGCAGTTCTTC.

This clonotype was counted ten times or more. The chain combines TRBV6-1 with TRBJ2-2; 8 bases are shared with TRBD1. The trim removed 4 bases at V and 3 bases at J, leaving 4 bases unmatched. The CDR3 loop spans 15 amino acids. Germline CDR1 MNHNS, CDR2 SASEGT. CDR3 amino acids: CASSVMDRDTGELFF. The CDR3 DNA reads TGTGCCAGCAGTGTGATGGACAGGGACACCGGGGAGCTGTTTTTT.

This clonotype came up many times. V usage is TRBV20-1 and J usage is TRBJ1-1; D gene unclear. The CDR3 is 11 amino acids. Trimming removed 6 bases at V and 4 bases at J, with 9 bases between. Germline CDR1 and CDR2: DFQATT and SNEGSKA (reference sequence). For the CDR3, the DNA is TGCAGTGCCCCGAGGGCCACTGAAGCTTTCTTT. Translation: CSAPRATEAFF.

This clonotype was observed a few times. Written as DNA, the CDR3 is TGTGCCAGCAGTTACTCCACAGCGCTACAAGAGACCCAGTACTTC. This encodes CASSYSTALQETQYF. V usage is TRBV6-5 and J usage is TRBJ2-5; D gene ambiguous. CDR1 and CDR2 from the germline V gene are MNHEY and SVGAGI. This CDR3 comprises 15 residues. With 0 bases removed from V and 2 bases from J, the gap between germline ends came to 10 bases.

As for this clonotype: Since no conserved phenylalanine or tryptophan closes the CDR3, a read error is the likely cause. The V gene is TRBV27, the J gene TRBJ1-2, with no clear D. CDR1 is MNHEY and CDR2 is SMNVEV in the germline V gene (reference sequence). Trimming removed 5 bases from V and 4 bases from J, with 17 bases in between. CDR3 length equals 15 residues. CDR3: CASSGLAGGGYGYTL. CDR3 coding DNA: TGTGCCAGCAGTGGACTAGCGGGAGGTGGCTATGGCTACACCCTC.

The CDR3 region has the DNA TGTGCCAGTAGTTTCGGGACACCCCGAGAGACCCAGTACTTC. Its translation: CASSFGTPRETQYF. The chain couples TRBV19 to TRBJ2-5, with D possibly matching TRBD1 (6 bases). Trimming cost V 5 bases and J 4 bases, with 14 bases left between them. Germline V gene lookup returns CDR1 LNHDA and CDR2 SQIVND (reference sequence). This CDR3 has 14 residues.

This clonotype was observed at least ten times. The rearrangement uses TRBV6-1 and TRBJ2-1, with 11 bases that match TRBD2. Trimming removed 5 bases from V and 2 bases from J; junction bases left unmatched: 5. CDR3 size: 16 residues. The germline gives CDR1 MNHNS, CDR2 SASEGT. The CDR3 nucleotides are TGTGCCAGCAGTTCTATAGCGGGGGGGCCCTACAATGAGCAGTTCTTC. Translating it yields CASSSIAGGPYNEQFF.

The chain is built from TRBV20-1 and TRBJ2-5; TRBD2 aligns across 8 bases. CDR3 size: 16 residues. After removal of 1 base from V and 7 bases from J, the junction contained 14 bases not matched to a gene. Per germline, CDR1 DFQATT and CDR2 SNEGSKA (reference sequence). The CDR3 coding sequence is TGCAGTGCTAGAGCGATAAGCGGGAGTTGGGCAGGGACCCAGTACTTC. Residues: CSARAISGSWAGTQYF.

This clonotype was recorded many times. The chain couples TRBV6-2 or TRBV6-3 to TRBJ1-5; D is uncertain. Trimming removed 2 bases from V and 7 bases from J, with 9 bases in between. Germline assignment: CDR1 MNHEY and CDR2 SVGEGT. The length of the CDR3 is 13 residues. In nucleotides, the CDR3 is TGTGCCAGCAGTTACGCGCTAAAACAGCCCCAGCATTTT. Its translation: CASSYALKQPQHF.

This clonotype was counted once. V usage is TRBV12-3 or TRBV12-4 and J usage is TRBJ1-4, with a tentative D call TRBD1 (5 bases). V was clipped by 5 bases and J by 3 bases, with 13 bases between them. The CDR3 is 15 residues long. DNA of the CDR3: TGTGCCAGCAGTCTAAACTGGGACCCTAATGAAAAACTGTTTTTT. This translates into CASSLNWDPNEKLFF.

This clonotype has ten or more counts. The rearrangement joins TRBV28 to TRBJ2-5; D might be TRBD1 (5 bases). V was trimmed by 7 bases and J by 4 bases, leaving 10 bases between them. This CDR3 contains 12 residues. Germline loops: CDR1 MDHEN, CDR2 SYDVKM. CDR3 residues: CASKTGSETQYF. CDR3 bases: TGTGCCAGCAAAACAGGCTCAGAGACCCAGTACTTC.